This T cell receptor (beta chain) was identified in a study of blood T cell repertoires in COVID-19. Study background: The United States, Italy and Spain were the sources of the acute and convalescent COVID-19 samples.

Profiled with immunoSEQ multiplex PCR; TCRdb holds only in-frame clones, not every one. There are 43,000 or so clones in the sample; roughly 89% occur only once, and just over 15% lies in the top ten. The CDR3 extends over 17 amino acids. The V segment lost 3 bases and the J segment 3 bases; nucleotides outside the gene matches: 4. CDR1 is MDHEN, CDR2 SYDVKM, per germline. Sample: peripheral blood. This clonotype originated in a man aged 60 to 75 with active COVID-19. J is TRBJ2-1 and V is TRBV28, with 14 bases matching TRBD2. The CDR3 nucleotides are TGTGCCAGCAGTTTGGGCGGACTAGCGGGGGGCTACAATGAGCAGTTCTTC. It specifies CASSLGGLAGGYNEQFF.